This T cell receptor (beta chain) was sequenced in a study of T cells in localized non-small cell lung cancer. Libraries were prepared by immunoSEQ multiplex PCR; TCRdb keeps only in-frame clonotypes and omits some of them. Seen here are 130,000 or so clones, more than 70% observed once, and the top ten hold around 1.7%. Note on this clone: Its target is unknown.

Trimming shortened V by 3 bases and J by 0 bases, and 12 bases separated the two germline ends. CDR3 length equals 16 residues. Looked up from germline, CDR1 is SGHDN and CDR2 is FVKESK. Study-level results: The tumor had only one region sequenced, so heterogeneity remains possible. Peak T cell clonality was found in uninvolved adjacent lung, exceeding tumor. A median roughly 50 of the top 100 tumor clones appeared in adjacent lung.

The sample in question was peripheral blood, obtained before any cancer treatment. The gene calls are TRBV14 and TRBJ2-1; the D gene is possibly TRBD2 (6 bases). The TCR originated in a female donor older than 55 with stage I lung adenocarcinoma. CDR3 in amino acids: CASSQGDGSSYNEQFF. The CDR3 DNA follows: TGTGCCAGCAGCCAGGGAGACGGGAGCTCCTACAATGAGCAGTTCTTC.